The clone carrying this TCR beta chain was picked up a small number of times. The antigen remains unidentified. cDNA molecules carried unique molecular identifiers, and template switching added a universal primer site. A single record per CDR3 protein comes from TCRdb applying MiXCR to the 5' RACE reads. The sample contains approximately 680,000 distinct CDR3 sequences, 7.1% of which appear only once. This sample is drawn from a study of identical twins. The CDR3 has 15 amino acids. V lost 5 bases and J lost 7, with 15 bases in between. CDR1 is SGHDN and CDR2 is FVKESK in the germline V gene. Study-wide points: Within beta out-of-frame sequences, the excess sharing observed between twins was weaker. Abundant beta clonotypes from cord blood bore fewer insertions; memory repertoires lacked this pattern. Twin-shared out-of-frame alpha sequences showed excess low generation probability.

In addition, the sample was reused for a study of yellow fever vaccine responses in identical twins.

Source material: PBMCs. This receptor was taken from a young woman in good health. The chain uses TRBV14 and TRBJ1-6; D is perhaps TRBD1 (6 bases). The CDR3 loop is CASSKPGHSNSPLHF. The CDR3 nucleotides are TGTGCCAGCAGCAAACCGGGACACTCAAATTCACCCCTCCACTTT. The variable domain in full, with the rest retrieved from reference TRBV14 and TRBJ1-6, is EAGVTQFPSHSVIEKGQTVTLRCDPISGHDNLYWYRRVMGKEIKFLLHFVKESKQDESGMPNNRFLAERTGGTYSTLKVQPAELEDSGVYFCASSKPGHSNSPLHFGNGTRLTVT.